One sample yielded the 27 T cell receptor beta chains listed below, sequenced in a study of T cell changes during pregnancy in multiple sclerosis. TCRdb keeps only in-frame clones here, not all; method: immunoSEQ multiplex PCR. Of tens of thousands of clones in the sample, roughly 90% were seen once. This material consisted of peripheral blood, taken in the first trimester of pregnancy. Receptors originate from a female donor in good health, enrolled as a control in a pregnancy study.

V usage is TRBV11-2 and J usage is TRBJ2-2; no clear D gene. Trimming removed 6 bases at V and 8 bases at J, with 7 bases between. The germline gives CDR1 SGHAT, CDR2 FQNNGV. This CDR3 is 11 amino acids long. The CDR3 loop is CASRLTGELFF. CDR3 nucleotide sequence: TGTGCCAGCAGGCTGACAGGGGAGCTGTTTTTT.

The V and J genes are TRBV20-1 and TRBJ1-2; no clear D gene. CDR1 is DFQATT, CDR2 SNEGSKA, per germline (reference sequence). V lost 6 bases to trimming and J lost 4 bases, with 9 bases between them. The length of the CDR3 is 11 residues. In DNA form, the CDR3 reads TGCAGTGCCACGGAGGGCTATGGCTACACCTTC. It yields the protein CSATEGYGYTF.

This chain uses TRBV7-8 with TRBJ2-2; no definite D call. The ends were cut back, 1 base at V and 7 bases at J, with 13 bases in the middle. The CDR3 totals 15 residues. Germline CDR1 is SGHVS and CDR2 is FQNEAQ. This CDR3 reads CASSLGSVGGGELFF. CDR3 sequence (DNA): TGTGCCAGCAGCTTAGGGTCGGTCGGCGGCGGGGAGCTGTTTTTT.

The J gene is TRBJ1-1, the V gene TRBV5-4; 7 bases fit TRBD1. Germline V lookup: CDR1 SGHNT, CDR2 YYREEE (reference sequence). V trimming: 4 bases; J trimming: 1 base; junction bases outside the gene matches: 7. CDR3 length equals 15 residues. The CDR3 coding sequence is TGTGCCAGCAGCCCAGGGGGTGGGGGGAACACTGAAGCTTTCTTT. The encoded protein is CASSPGGGGNTEAFF.

The CDR3 region has the DNA TGTGCCAGCAGCTTGGAGGGGGCAGGGGGCATTGTCCAGCCCCAGCATTTT. It yields the protein CASSLEGAGGIVQPQHF. The chain carries TRBV5-8 and TRBJ1-5; 8 nucleotides match TRBD1. Germline-derived CDR1 and CDR2 are SGHTS and YDEGEE. V lost 0 bases, J lost 7 bases, and 12 bases stayed unmatched. The CDR3 loop spans 17 amino acids. The full variable domain, rest sourced from reference TRBV5-8 and TRBJ1-5, is EAGVTQSPTHLIKTRGQQATLRCSPISGHTSVYWYQQALGLGLQFLLWYDEGEERNRGNFPPRFSGRQFPNYSSELNVNALELEDSALYLCASSLEGAGGIVQPQHFGDGTRLSIL.

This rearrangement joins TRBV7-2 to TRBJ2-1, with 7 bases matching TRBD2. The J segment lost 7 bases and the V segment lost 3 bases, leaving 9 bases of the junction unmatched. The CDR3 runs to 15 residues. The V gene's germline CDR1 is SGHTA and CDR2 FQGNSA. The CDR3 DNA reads TGTGCCAGCAGCTTCAAGGCGGGAGAGTGGAATGAGCAGTTCTTC. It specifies CASSFKAGEWNEQFF. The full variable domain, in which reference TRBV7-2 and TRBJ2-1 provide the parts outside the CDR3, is GAGVSQSPSNKVTEKGKDVELRCDPISGHTALYWYRQSLGQGLEFLIYFQGNSAPDKSGLPSDRFSAERTGGSVSTLTIQRTQQEDSAVYLCASSFKAGEWNEQFFGPGTRLTVL.

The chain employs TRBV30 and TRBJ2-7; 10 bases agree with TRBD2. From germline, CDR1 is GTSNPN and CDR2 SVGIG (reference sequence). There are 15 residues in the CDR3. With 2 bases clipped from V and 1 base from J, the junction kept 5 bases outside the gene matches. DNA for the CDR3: TGTGCCTGGAGTTTAACTAGCGGGACTTCCTACGAGCAGTACTTC. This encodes CAWSLTSGTSYEQYF.

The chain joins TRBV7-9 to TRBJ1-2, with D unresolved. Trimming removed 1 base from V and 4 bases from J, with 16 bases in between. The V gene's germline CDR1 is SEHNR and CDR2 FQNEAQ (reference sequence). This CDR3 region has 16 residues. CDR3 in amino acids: CASSLGGVGVGYGYTF. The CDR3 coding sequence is TGTGCCAGCAGCTTAGGAGGCGTTGGCGTCGGCTATGGCTACACCTTC.

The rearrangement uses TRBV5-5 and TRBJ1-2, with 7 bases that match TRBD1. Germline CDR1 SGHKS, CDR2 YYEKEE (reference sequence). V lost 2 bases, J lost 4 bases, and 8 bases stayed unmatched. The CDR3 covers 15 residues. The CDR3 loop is CASSFTWGQSYGYTF. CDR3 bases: TGTGCCAGCAGCTTTACCTGGGGACAGTCCTATGGCTACACCTTC.

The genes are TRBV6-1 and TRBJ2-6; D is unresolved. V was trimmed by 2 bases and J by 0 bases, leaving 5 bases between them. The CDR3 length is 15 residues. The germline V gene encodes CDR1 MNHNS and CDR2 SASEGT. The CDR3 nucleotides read TGTGCCAGCAGTGAATACTCCTCTGGGGCCAACGTCCTGACTTTC. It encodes CASSEYSSGANVLTF.

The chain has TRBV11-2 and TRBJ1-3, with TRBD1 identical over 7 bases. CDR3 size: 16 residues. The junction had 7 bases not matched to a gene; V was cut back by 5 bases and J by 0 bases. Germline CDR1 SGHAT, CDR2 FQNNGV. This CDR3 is CASSKGQTYSGNTIYF. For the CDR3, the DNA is TGTGCCAGCAGCAAGGGACAGACTTACTCTGGAAACACCATATATTTT. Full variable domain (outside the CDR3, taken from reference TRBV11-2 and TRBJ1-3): EAGVAQSPRYKIIEKRQSVAFWCNPISGHATLYWYQQILGQGPKLLIQFQNNGVVDDSQLPKDRFSAERLKGVDSTLKIQPAKLEDSAVYLCASSKGQTYSGNTIYFGEGSWLTVV.

CDR3: CASSSSGREWDTQYF. The CDR3 DNA is TGTGCCAGCAGCTCCTCTGGGCGGGAGTGGGATACGCAGTATTTT. V is TRBV7-2 and J is TRBJ2-3; TRBD2 matches at 7 bases. The trim removed 4 bases at V and 6 bases at J, leaving 10 bases unmatched. Germline-derived CDR1 and CDR2 are SGHTA and FQGNSA. The length of the CDR3 is 15 residues.

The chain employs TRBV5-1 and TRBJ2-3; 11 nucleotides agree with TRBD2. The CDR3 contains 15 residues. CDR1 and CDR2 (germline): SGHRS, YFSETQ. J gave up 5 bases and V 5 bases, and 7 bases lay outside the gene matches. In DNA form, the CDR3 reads TGCGCCAGCAGACTAGCGGGAGTACCTCGAGATACGCAGTATTTT. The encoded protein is CASRLAGVPRDTQYF.

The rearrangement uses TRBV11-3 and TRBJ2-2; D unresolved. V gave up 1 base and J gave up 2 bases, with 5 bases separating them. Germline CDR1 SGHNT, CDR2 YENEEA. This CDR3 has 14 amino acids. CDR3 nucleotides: TGTGCCAGCAGCTTAGGACACAACACCGGGGAGCTGTTTTTT. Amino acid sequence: CASSLGHNTGELFF.

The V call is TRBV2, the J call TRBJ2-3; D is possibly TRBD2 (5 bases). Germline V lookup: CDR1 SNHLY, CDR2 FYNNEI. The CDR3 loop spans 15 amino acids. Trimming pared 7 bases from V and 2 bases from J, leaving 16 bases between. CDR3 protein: CASIFERALTDTQYF. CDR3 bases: TGTGCCAGCATATTTGAGAGGGCTCTCACAGATACGCAGTATTTT.

As DNA, the CDR3 is TGTGCCAGCAGCTCGACCAGGTCCTCCGGCTACACCTTC. This codes for CASSSTRSSGYTF. The rearrangement uses TRBV7-2 and TRBJ1-2; no definite D call. CDR3 length equals 13 residues. Per the germline V gene, CDR1 is SGHTA and CDR2 is FQGNSA. V was cut by 4 bases and J by 8 bases, with 14 bases left in between.

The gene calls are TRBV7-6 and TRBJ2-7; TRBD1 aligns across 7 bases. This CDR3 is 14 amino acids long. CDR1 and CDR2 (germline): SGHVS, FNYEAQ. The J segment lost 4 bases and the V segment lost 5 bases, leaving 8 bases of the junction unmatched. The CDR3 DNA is TGTGCCAGCAGCGCCGGGACAGAAACTTACGAGCAGTACTTC. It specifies CASSAGTETYEQYF.

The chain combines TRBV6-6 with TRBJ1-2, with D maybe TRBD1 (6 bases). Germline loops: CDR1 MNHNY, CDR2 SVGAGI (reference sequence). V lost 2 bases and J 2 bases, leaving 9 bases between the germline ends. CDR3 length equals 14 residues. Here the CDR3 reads CASSYLGQNYGYTF. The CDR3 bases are TGTGCCAGCAGTTACCTGGGACAAAACTATGGCTACACCTTC.

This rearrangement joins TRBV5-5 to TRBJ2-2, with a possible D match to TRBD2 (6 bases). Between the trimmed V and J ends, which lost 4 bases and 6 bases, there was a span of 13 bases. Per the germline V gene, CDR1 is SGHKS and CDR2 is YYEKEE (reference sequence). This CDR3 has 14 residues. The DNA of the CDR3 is TGTGCCAGCAGCCCCGGACTATTCCCCGGGGAGCTGTTTTTT. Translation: CASSPGLFPGELFF.

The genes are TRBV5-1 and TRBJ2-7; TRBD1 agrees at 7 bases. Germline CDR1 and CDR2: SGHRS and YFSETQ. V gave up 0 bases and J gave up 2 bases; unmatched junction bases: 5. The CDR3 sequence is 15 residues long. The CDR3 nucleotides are TGCGCCAGCAGCTTGGGTGGACAGGCCCCCTACGAGCAGTACTTC. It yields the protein CASSLGGQAPYEQYF.

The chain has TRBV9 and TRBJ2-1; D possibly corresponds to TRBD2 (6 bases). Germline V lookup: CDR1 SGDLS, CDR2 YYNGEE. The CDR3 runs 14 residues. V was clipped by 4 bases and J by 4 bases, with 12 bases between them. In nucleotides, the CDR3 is TGTGCCAGCAGCCCCCGGCGGGGATACAATGAGCAGTTCTTC. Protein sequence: CASSPRRGYNEQFF. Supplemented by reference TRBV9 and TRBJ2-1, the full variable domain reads DSGVTQTPKHLITATGQRVTLRCSPRSGDLSVYWYQQSLDQGLQFLIQYYNGEERAKGNILERFSAQQFPDLHSELNLSSLELGDSALYFCASSPRRGYNEQFFGPGTRLTVL.

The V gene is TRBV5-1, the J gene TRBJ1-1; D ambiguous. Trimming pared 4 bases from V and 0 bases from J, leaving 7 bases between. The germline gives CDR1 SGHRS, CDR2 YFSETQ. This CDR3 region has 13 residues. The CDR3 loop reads CASSPVLNTEAFF. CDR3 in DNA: TGCGCCAGCAGCCCGGTCCTGAACACTGAAGCTTTCTTT.

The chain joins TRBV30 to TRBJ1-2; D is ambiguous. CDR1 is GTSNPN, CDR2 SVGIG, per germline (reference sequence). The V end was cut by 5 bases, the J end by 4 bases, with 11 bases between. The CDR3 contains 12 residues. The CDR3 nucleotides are TGTGCCTGGGTTAGAGGTATCTATGGCTACACCTTC. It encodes CAWVRGIYGYTF.

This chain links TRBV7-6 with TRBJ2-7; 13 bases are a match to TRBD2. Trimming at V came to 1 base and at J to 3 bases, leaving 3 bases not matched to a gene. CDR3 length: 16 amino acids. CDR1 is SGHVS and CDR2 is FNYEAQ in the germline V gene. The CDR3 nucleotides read TGTGCCAGCAGCTTAGGACTAGCGGGAGGTCTCTACGAGCAGTACTTC. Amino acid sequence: CASSLGLAGGLYEQYF. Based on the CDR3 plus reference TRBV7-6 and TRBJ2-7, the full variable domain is GAGVSQSPRYKVTKRGQDVALRCDPISGHVSLYWYRQALGQGPEFLTYFNYEAQQDKSGLPNDRFSAERPEGSISTLTIQRTEQRDSAMYRCASSLGLAGGLYEQYFGPGTRLTVT.

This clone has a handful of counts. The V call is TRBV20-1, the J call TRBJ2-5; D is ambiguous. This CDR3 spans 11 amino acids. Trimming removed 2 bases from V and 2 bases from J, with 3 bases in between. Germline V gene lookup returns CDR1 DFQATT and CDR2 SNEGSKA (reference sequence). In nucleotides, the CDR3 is TGCAGTGCTAGACCACAAGAGACCCAGTACTTC. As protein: CSARPQETQYF.

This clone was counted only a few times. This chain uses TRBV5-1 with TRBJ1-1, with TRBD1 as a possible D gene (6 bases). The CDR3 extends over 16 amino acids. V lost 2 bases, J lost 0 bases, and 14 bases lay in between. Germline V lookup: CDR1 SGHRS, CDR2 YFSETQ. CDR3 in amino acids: CASSFQGSDLNTEAFF. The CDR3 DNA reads TGCGCCAGCAGCTTCCAGGGGAGTGATTTGAACACTGAAGCTTTCTTT.

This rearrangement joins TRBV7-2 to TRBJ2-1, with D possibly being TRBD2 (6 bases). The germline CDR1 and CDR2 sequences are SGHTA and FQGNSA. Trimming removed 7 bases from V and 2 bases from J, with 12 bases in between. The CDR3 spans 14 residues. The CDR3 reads CASKTSVAYNEQFF. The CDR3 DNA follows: TGTGCCAGCAAGACTAGTGTAGCCTACAATGAGCAGTTCTTC.